This T cell receptor beta chain is drawn from a study of T-cell reconstitution after alpha-beta-depleted transplantation in children. This clonotype was found many times. Its antigen remains unknown. Study outcomes and limitations: Newly generated T cells supplied most T-cell counts and diversity one year post-transplant.

The V and J ends lost 5 bases and 8 bases respectively, with 15 bases between them. The CDR3 has 13 residues. The library targeted TCRbeta and was prepared with unique molecular identifiers. MiXCR, run by TCRdb on the PCR reads, gives a single entry per CDR3 protein. This table holds about 300,000 distinct CDR3 sequences, 6% to 10% found once. V usage is TRBV12-3 or TRBV12-4 and J usage is TRBJ1-2, with D maybe TRBD1 (5 bases). The material was peripheral blood, obtained 360 days after TCRalphabeta/CD19-depleted stem cell transplant. The receptor's source is a female patient between 2 and 15 years old who had a stem cell transplant for Fanconi anemia, so the T cells may come from the graft donor. CDR3 residues: CASSRGPGVGYTF. CDR3 coding DNA: TGTGCCAGCAGTCGAGGACCGGGGGTGGGCTACACCTTC.